The rows below give T cell receptor beta chains drawn from one sample of a study of blood T cells in healthy people across ages. TCRdb recomputed calls from the 5' RACE reads with MiXCR, one row per CDR3 protein. There are 700,000 to 950,000 distinct CDR3 sequences in the sample; roughly 41% occur only once, and 20% to 25% lies in the top ten. The sample was blood. These receptors were collected from a woman aged 55-69 years in good health. Each CDR3 is given with its conserved first and last residue. Fields, in order: clone size, D gene, V gene, J gene, CDR3 protein, CDR3 DNA. The D gene is left open where the match is weak. Only some rows state a clone size, as once, few, many or a class for expanded clones.

few	-	TRBV15	TRBJ2-1	CATSRAGQSYNEQFF	TGTGCCACCAGCAGAGCCGGGCAATCCTACAATGAGCAGTTCTTC
few	-	TRBV7-8	TRBJ2-1	CASSATGTTLNEQFF	TGTGCCAGCAGCGCTACAGGGACAACTCTCAATGAGCAGTTCTTC
-	-	TRBV7-2	TRBJ2-7	CASSLEANYEQYF	TGTGCCAGCAGCCTAGAGGCAAACTACGAGCAGTACTTC
many	TRBD2	TRBV6-5	TRBJ2-1	CASSLGTSDNEQFF	TGTGCCAGCAGTTTGGGGACTAGCGACAATGAGCAGTTCTTC
-	-	TRBV28	TRBJ1-5	CASSTQGLNQPQHF	TGTGCCAGCAGTACACAGGGTCTCAATCAGCCCCAGCATTTT
many	-	TRBV13	TRBJ2-5	CASSLGRDGETQYF	TGTGCCAGCAGCTTAGGCCGGGACGGGGAGACCCAGTACTTC
-	-	TRBV21-1	TRBJ2-6	CANSKAHGLARGSGANVLTF	TGTGCCAACAGCAAAGCCCATGGACTAGCTAGGGGTTCTGGGGCCAACGTCCTGACTTTC
few	TRBD2	TRBV20-1	TRBJ2-5	CSALTSGGLFEQYF	TGCAGTGCCCTGACTAGCGGGGGGCTTTTTGAGCAGTACTTC
-	-	TRBV7-2	TRBJ2-4	CASSPGHTKNIQYF	TGTGCCAGCAGCCCGGGACATACGAAAAACATTCAGTACTTC
-	-	TRBV2	TRBJ1-5	CASSDQGPSNQPQHF	TGTGCCAGCAGCGACCAGGGACCTAGCAATCAGCCCCAGCATTTT
-	-	TRBV27	TRBJ1-2	CASSLSTAPKGGYTF	TGTGCCAGCAGTTTAAGTACAGCGCCCAAGGGCGGCTACACCTTC
few	TRBD2	TRBV7-9	TRBJ2-7	CASSEKGGLTYEQYF	TGTGCCAGCAGCGAAAAGGGAGGGCTAACCTACGAGCAGTACTTC
few	-	TRBV2	TRBJ2-3	CASSEGGSGTDTQYF	TGTGCCAGCAGTGAAGGTGGTAGCGGCACAGATACGCAGTATTTT
many	-	TRBV5-1	TRBJ1-6	CASSLGQQRDSPLHF	TGCGCCAGCAGCTTGGGACAGCAACGAGATTCACCCCTCCACTTT
-	TRBD2	TRBV5-1	TRBJ2-7	CASTPGASGISYNEQYF	TGCGCCAGCACCCCAGGGGCTAGCGGGATCTCCTACAATGAGCAGTACTTC
few	-	TRBV12-3/TRBV12-4	TRBJ2-2	CASSLARVATGELFF	TGTGCCAGCAGTTTAGCCAGGGTGGCCACCGGGGAGCTGTTTTTT
-	-	TRBV7-8	TRBJ2-3	CASSLGGTTSTDTQYF	TGTGCCAGCAGCTTAGGAGGGACAACTAGCACAGATACGCAGTATTTT
few	TRBD2	TRBV5-1	TRBJ2-1	CASSLSPLAGGYNEQFF	TGCGCCAGCAGCTTGTCACCTCTAGCGGGGGGTTACAATGAGCAGTTCTTC